Presented here are 22 T cell receptor beta chains from one specimen sequenced in a study of shared clonotypes between healthy human individuals (TCRdb year 2020). CD8 naive samples were obtained by positive selection for CCR7 among CD45RO-negative cells, yielding a CD45RA+CCR7+ population from which TemRA cells were excluded. Library generation was performed with the immunoSEQ multiplex PCR assay. TCRdb mirrors the immuneACCESS table, restricted to in-frame sequences. Some clones are absent from its copies; in checked studies, under half trace to an unresolved V gene, and the reason for the others is unknown. This sample has millions of clones in its table, and 93% of those were observed once. 1.5% to 2% of the sample is held by the ten biggest clonotypes. Sequenced input: naive CD8+ T cells from PBMCs. This specimen's cell subset or site label, interpreted: CD45RA+CCR7+. These TCRs come from a man between 18 and 35 years old in good health. Some clones in this sample may be carry-over from other donors' samples.

This sequence joins TRBV6-1 and TRBJ1-1, with 9 positions matching TRBD1. CDR1 MNHNS and CDR2 SASEGT come from the germline V gene. The V segment lost 5 bases and the J segment 1 base; nucleotides outside the gene matches: 5. The CDR3 covers 15 residues. The CDR3: CASSLRDRANTEAFF. The DNA of the CDR3 is TGTGCCAGCAGTCTCCGGGACAGGGCGAACACTGAAGCTTTCTTT.

This clone showed up just once. V and J are TRBV7-9 and TRBJ2-7, with 8 bases that match TRBD2. CDR1 is SEHNR, CDR2 FQNEAQ, per germline (reference sequence). The junction had 19 bases not matched to a gene; V was cut back by 7 bases and J by 2 bases. The CDR3 totals 18 residues. The CDR3 loop reads CASNSGGQGPFGTYEQYF. The CDR3 DNA sequence: TGTGCCAGCAACTCGGGGGGGCAGGGACCCTTCGGGACCTACGAGCAGTACTTC.

The chain carries TRBV5-8 and TRBJ2-2; the D is unclear. The CDR3 spans 14 residues. Germline V CDR1 and CDR2: SGHTS, YDEGEE. The V gene lost 4 bases and the J gene lost 4 bases, with 11 bases spanning the gap. Here the CDR3 DNA reads TGTGCCAGCAGCAGCGTTGGGGTCACCGGGGAGCTGTTTTTT. This sequence encodes CASSSVGVTGELFF.

Comment on this clone: A junction boundary mismatches the germline segment, possibly from a read error. The rearrangement links TRBV7-9 to TRBJ2-3; TRBD1 aligns across 7 bases. The CDR3 length is 13 residues. Germline loops: CDR1 SEHNR, CDR2 FQNEAQ (reference sequence). The CDR3: CASSLVGTVTQYF. CDR3 DNA sequence: TGTGCCAGCAGCTTAGTGGGGACAGTTACGCAGTATTTT. The full variable domain, with the rest looked up from reference TRBV7-9 and TRBJ2-3, is DTGVSQNPRHKITKRGQNVTFRCDPISEHNRLYWYRQTLGQGPEFLTYFQNEAQLEKSRLLSDRFSAERPKGSFSTLEIQRTEQGDSAMYLCASSLVGTVTQYFGPGTRLTVL.

As concerns this clone: The sample holds other DNA sequences that translate to the same CDR3. The chain couples TRBV27 to TRBJ2-5; 8 bases are shared with TRBD1. Germline lookup yields CDR1 MNHEY and CDR2 SMNVEV (reference sequence). The CDR3 is 16 amino acids. V shed 0 bases, J shed 2 bases, and the junction held 5 bases outside the gene matches. The CDR3 is CASSLSPGTGQETQYF. DNA of the CDR3: TGTGCCAGCAGTTTATCCCCTGGGACAGGTCAAGAGACCCAGTACTTC.

The chain couples TRBV30 to TRBJ2-2; perhaps TRBD2 as D (5 bases). CDR1 is GTSNPN, CDR2 SVGIG, per germline (reference sequence). Trimming pared 0 bases from V and 5 bases from J, leaving 10 bases between. This CDR3 has 14 amino acids. This CDR3 is CAWSVLGVTGELFF. For the CDR3, the DNA is TGTGCCTGGAGTGTTTTGGGAGTAACCGGGGAGCTGTTTTTT.

This clone was seen only once. This chain joins TRBV9 and TRBJ1-2, with 9 bases aligning to TRBD1. The germline V gene has CDR1 SGDLS and CDR2 YYNGEE. The CDR3 covers 16 residues. V gave up 3 bases and J gave up 3 bases; unmatched junction bases: 9. CDR3 nucleotides: TGTGCCAGCAGCGACCACCCGGGACAGGGAGACTATGGCTACACCTTC. This translates into CASSDHPGQGDYGYTF.

The chain has TRBV10-3 and TRBJ1-1; D unresolved. The V end lost 2 bases, the J end lost 0 bases, and 10 bases lay between the germline ends. The CDR3 runs to 15 residues. CDR1 and CDR2 (germline): ENHRY, SYGVKD. The CDR3: CAISEMAAMNTEAFF. DNA for the CDR3: TGTGCCATCAGTGAGATGGCAGCAATGAACACTGAAGCTTTCTTT.

The genes are TRBV21-1 and TRBJ2-1; the table gives TRBD2 as D, unverified against the DNA. TRBV21-1 is deemed a pseudogene. CDR3 length equals 16 residues. CDR3 protein: CASSKVGGWLVYEQFF. CDR3 sequence (DNA): TGTGCCAGCAGCAAAGTCGGGGGGTGGTTGGTCTATGAGCAGTTCTTC.

The chain is built from TRBV13 and TRBJ2-1, with 7 bases aligning to TRBD2. Germline V CDR1 and CDR2: PRHDT, FYEKMQ (reference sequence). V dropped 5 bases and J dropped 2; count of bases not matched to a gene: 9. The CDR3 is 16 amino acids. CDR3: CASSPPGGGTYNEQFF. CDR3 coding DNA: TGTGCCAGCAGCCCCCCTGGGGGGGGAACCTACAATGAGCAGTTCTTC. Drawing the rest from reference TRBV13 and TRBJ2-1, the complete variable domain is AAGVIQSPRHLIKEKRETATLKCYPIPRHDTVYWYQQGPGQDPQFLISFYEKMQSDKGSIPDRFSAQQFSDYHSELNMSSLELGDSALYFCASSPPGGGTYNEQFFGPGTRLTVL.

Comment on this clone: Since no conserved phenylalanine or tryptophan closes the CDR3, a read error is the likely cause. The rearrangement joins TRBV5-6 to TRBJ2-7; D might be TRBD1 (5 bases). The CDR3 totals 14 residues. CDR1 and CDR2 from the germline V gene are SGHDT and YYEEEE. Trimming shortened V by 0 bases and J by 6 bases, and 13 bases separated the two germline ends. The CDR3 reads CASSLGTRDPEQYS. CDR3 in DNA: TGTGCCAGCAGCTTGGGTACCAGGGATCCCGAGCAGTACTCC.

The rearrangement uses TRBV6-5 and TRBJ2-1; TRBD2 might be the D (5 bases). With 5 bases removed from V and 7 bases from J, the gap between germline ends came to 12 bases. The CDR3 extends over 13 amino acids. Germline V lookup: CDR1 MNHEY, CDR2 SVGAGI. The CDR3 spells CASSQLGSNEQFF. In DNA form, the CDR3 reads TGTGCCAGCAGTCAACTAGGCTCAAATGAGCAGTTCTTC.

V usage is TRBV14 and J usage is TRBJ1-1; D remains ambiguous. The CDR3 consists of 13 residues. Germline V lookup: CDR1 SGHDN, CDR2 FVKESK. Trimming pared 4 bases from V and 1 base from J, leaving 7 bases between. The CDR3 is CASSRWRNTEAFF. CDR3 DNA: TGTGCCAGCAGCCGCTGGCGGAACACTGAAGCTTTCTTT.

The CDR3: CASSDLGQASGTEAFF. The CDR3 DNA is TGTGCCAGCAGTGACCTGGGACAGGCCTCGGGCACTGAAGCTTTCTTT. The V and J genes are TRBV6-1 and TRBJ1-1; 8 bases agree with TRBD1. J lost 4 bases, V lost 3 bases, and 10 bases had no gene match. The CDR3 loop spans 16 amino acids. The germline gives CDR1 MNHNS, CDR2 SASEGT.

The chain has TRBV5-6 and TRBJ2-5, with TRBD1 matching 7 bases. The germline CDR1 and CDR2 sequences are SGHDT and YYEEEE. CDR3 size: 15 residues. The V segment lost 0 bases and the J segment 5 bases; nucleotides outside the gene matches: 7. The CDR3 protein is CASSLETGFEETQYF. The CDR3 DNA reads as TGTGCCAGCAGCTTGGAGACAGGGTTCGAGGAGACCCAGTACTTC.

This clone was observed a few times. The V gene is TRBV28, the J gene TRBJ1-1, with a weak D call TRBD1 (5 bases). CDR1 MDHEN and CDR2 SYDVKM come from the germline V gene. The CDR3 length is 14 residues. Trimming shortened V by 1 base and J by 4 bases, and 10 bases separated the two germline ends. CDR3 sequence reads: CASSLSQGFTEAFF. In nucleotides, the CDR3 is TGTGCCAGCAGTTTATCGCAGGGCTTCACTGAAGCTTTCTTT.

This rearrangement joins TRBV5-1 to TRBJ1-1; maybe TRBD1 (5 bases). V lost 1 base and J 1 base, leaving 14 bases between the germline ends. This CDR3 is built from 16 residues. Per the germline V gene, CDR1 is SGHRS and CDR2 is YFSETQ. CDR3 loop: CASSLSARDANTEAFF. Written as DNA, the CDR3 is TGCGCCAGCAGCTTGTCCGCCAGGGACGCGAACACTGAAGCTTTCTTT.

The J gene is TRBJ1-1, the V gene TRBV5-1, with D perhaps matching TRBD1 (6 bases). Trimming left V 5 bases short and J 2 bases short, with 13 bases between. CDR1 is SGHRS and CDR2 is YFSETQ in the germline V gene. The CDR3 runs to 14 residues. CDR3 residues: CASRTTGFNTEAFF. In DNA form, the CDR3 reads TGCGCCAGCAGGACTACAGGGTTTAACACTGAAGCTTTCTTT.

For the CDR3, the DNA is TGTGCCAGCAGCTTGGACCTCAATCAGCCCCAGCATTTT. It specifies CASSLDLNQPQHF. The chain couples TRBV2 to TRBJ1-5, with D unclear. CDR3 length: 13 amino acids. Trimming shortened V by 6 bases and J by 3 bases, and 9 bases separated the two germline ends. Germline values: CDR1 SNHLY, CDR2 FYNNEI.

Only one count was recorded for this clone. This sequence joins TRBV10-2 and TRBJ1-3, with D maybe TRBD1 (5 bases). The V gene lost 6 bases and the J gene lost 3 bases, with 15 bases spanning the gap. Germline CDR1 reads WSHSY; CDR2 reads SAAADI. The length of the CDR3 is 15 residues. CDR3 sequence: CASRGPVRDGNTIYF. The CDR3 DNA sequence: TGCGCCAGCAGGGGACCGGTGCGGGATGGAAACACCATATATTTT.

The chain joins TRBV4-2 to TRBJ1-6, with D perhaps TRBD1 (5 bases). Trimming left V 0 bases short and J 4 bases short, with 13 bases between. There are 17 residues in the CDR3. CDR1 LGHNA and CDR2 YNFKEQ come from the germline V gene. CDR3 nucleotide sequence: TGTGCCAGCAGCCAAGAGGGGGTGTTGGGATATAATTCACCCCTCCACTTT. Translation gives CASSQEGVLGYNSPLHF.

The J gene is TRBJ2-7, the V gene TRBV6-1; D is uncertain. The CDR3 loop spans 12 amino acids. Between the trimmed V and J ends, which lost 8 bases and 2 bases, there was a span of 10 bases. CDR1 is MNHNS, CDR2 SASEGT, per germline. CDR3 DNA sequence: TGTGCCAGCCACTTGGGAACCTACGAGCAGTACTTC. Translated: CASHLGTYEQYF.